The clone carrying this TCR beta chain was recorded only once. The antigen is undetermined. The data were obtained in a study of shared clonotypes between healthy human individuals. Notes on the study in general: Blood was the sole source, and tissue repertoires probably differ. Richness estimates generally favored naive over memory subsets.

Each donor was a Caucasian adult residing in Nashville, Tennessee. CD45RA-negative memory and CD45RA+ naive subsets were split from the CD4+ cells. The CDR3 is 17 amino acids. V was clipped by 6 bases and J by 2 bases, with 20 bases between them. Germline V lookup: CDR1 SGHAT, CDR2 FQNNGV. Here immunoSEQ multiplex PCR was the method, and the copy in TCRdb shows in-frame clones only, minus some. This table has approximately 2.5 million clones, 93% appearing once. The chain combines TRBV11-2 with TRBJ2-1; TRBD2 might be the D (6 bases). This receptor was taken from a man aged 18 to 35 in good health. Some clones in this sample may be carry-over from other donors' samples. The material sequenced was naive CD4+ T cells from PBMCs. As for subset: CD45RA+ positively selected. CDR3 nucleotide sequence: TGTGCCAGCAGGGGGTCTCTGGTACGGGAGACCTACAATGAGCAGTTCTTC. It translates to CASRGSLVRETYNEQFF.